The 15 T cell receptor beta chains given below trace back to one sample, sequenced in a study of blood T cell repertoires in COVID-19. The repertoire was sequenced with immunoSEQ multiplex PCR; TCRdb's copy has only in-frame clones and lacks some. The sample has 210,000 or so clones; 65% to 90% are singletons. The sequencing input was peripheral blood. These receptors all come from a human donor in a cohort sampled during active COVID-19.

This clone was seen more than once but under ten times. V usage is TRBV5-4 and J usage is TRBJ2-6, with a tentative D call TRBD1 (5 bases). This CDR3 is 17 amino acids long. V was clipped by 1 base and J by 0 bases, with 11 bases between them. Germline V gives CDR1 SGHNT, CDR2 YYREEE (reference sequence). The CDR3 protein is CASSLMTDSSGANVLTF. DNA of the CDR3: TGTGCCAGCAGCTTGATGACAGACAGCTCTGGGGCCAACGTCCTGACTTTC. Full variable domain (missing parts from reference TRBV5-4 and TRBJ2-6): ETGVTQSPTHLIKTRGQQVTLRCSSQSGHNTVSWYQQALGQGPQFIFQYYREEENGRGNFPPRFSGLQFPNYSSELNVNALELDDSALYLCASSLMTDSSGANVLTFGAGSRLTVL.

The chain joins TRBV28 to TRBJ2-3, with 7 nucleotides matching TRBD2. The V segment lost 11 bases and the J segment 6 bases; nucleotides outside the gene matches: 11. The CDR3 is 13 residues long. Germline CDR1 reads MDHEN; CDR2 reads SYDVKM. CDR3 bases: TGTGCCGGAACCCGCGGGAGATCGGATACGCAGTATTTT. Translating it yields CAGTRGRSDTQYF.

This clone was picked up many times. Other nucleotide sequences in the sample specify the same CDR3. V usage is TRBV27 and J usage is TRBJ2-3; tentatively, D is TRBD2 (6 bases). This CDR3 has 14 amino acids. Germline-derived CDR1 and CDR2 are MNHEY and SMNVEV (reference sequence). V dropped 4 bases and J dropped 2 bases, with 10 bases sitting between them. CDR3 bases: TGTGCCAGCAGTTACCGGGACTTCACAGATACGCAGTATTTT. Encoded protein: CASSYRDFTDTQYF.

Details on this clone: Other DNA sequences of this sample code for an identical CDR3. This chain connects TRBV5-1 to TRBJ2-7; 9 positions agree with TRBD1. The CDR3 loop spans 15 amino acids. Germline values: CDR1 SGHRS, CDR2 YFSETQ. Unmatched junction bases numbered 4, after V lost 2 bases and J lost 1 base. The CDR3 bases are TGCGCCAGCAGCTTAGGGGGACAGGGTTCCTACGAGCAGTACTTC. This sequence encodes CASSLGGQGSYEQYF.

The V and J genes are TRBV19 and TRBJ2-5; TRBD1 aligns across 8 bases. The germline V gene has CDR1 LNHDA and CDR2 SQIVND (reference sequence). V dropped 7 bases and J dropped 3; count of bases not matched to a gene: 7. This CDR3 spans 14 amino acids. This chain's CDR3 is CASNADRDKETQYF. Written as DNA, the CDR3 is TGTGCCAGTAATGCGGACAGGGATAAAGAGACCCAGTACTTC.

The gene calls are TRBV6-6 and TRBJ1-1; 8 positions match TRBD1. Per germline, CDR1 MNHNY and CDR2 SVGAGI (reference sequence). This CDR3 is 15 amino acids long. J was trimmed by 4 bases and V by 5 bases; bases with no gene match: 9. As DNA, the CDR3 is TGTGCCAGCAGTCCCGGACAGGGAGAGTCCACTGAAGCTTTCTTT. It is translated as CASSPGQGESTEAFF.

The chain has TRBV27 and TRBJ2-2; D possibly corresponds to TRBD1 (6 bases). CDR1 MNHEY and CDR2 SMNVEV come from the germline V gene (reference sequence). The CDR3 extends over 13 amino acids. Between the trimmed V and J ends, which lost 6 bases and 4 bases, there was a span of 9 bases. Here the CDR3 reads CASSHRVTGELFF. CDR3 nucleotide sequence: TGTGCCAGCAGCCACAGGGTCACCGGGGAGCTGTTTTTT.

The gene calls are TRBV11-3 and TRBJ2-3; D gene unclear. The CDR3 has 14 residues. Germline V gene data show CDR1 as SGHNT and CDR2 as YENEEA. V was shortened by 1 base and J by 1 base, with 6 bases between the two germline ends. This CDR3 reads CASSLVGRTDTQYF. In nucleotides, the CDR3 is TGTGCCAGCAGCTTAGTCGGTCGCACAGATACGCAGTATTTT.

The rearrangement joins TRBV5-1 to TRBJ1-1; D remains ambiguous. Germline lookup yields CDR1 SGHRS and CDR2 YFSETQ. The CDR3 totals 15 residues. Trimming stripped 3 bases from V and 1 base from J, with 13 bases between. The CDR3 protein is CASSSRVGANTEAFF. CDR3 DNA: TGCGCCAGCAGCTCCCGGGTCGGCGCGAACACTGAAGCTTTCTTT.

The chain carries TRBV6-4 and TRBJ2-1; TRBD2 matches 8 bases. With V trimmed by 4 bases and J by 7 bases, 6 bases remained unmatched. Germline CDR1 reads MRHNA; CDR2 reads SNTAGT. This CDR3 is built from 14 residues. The CDR3 loop is CASSATAGVNEQFF. The DNA for the CDR3 is TGTGCCAGCAGTGCTACAGCGGGAGTGAATGAGCAGTTCTTC.

The CDR3 DNA sequence: TGTGCCAGCTCACCACCGTTAGGGGAAACTGAAGCTTTCTTT. The encoded protein is CASSPPLGETEAFF. This chain connects TRBV18 to TRBJ1-1; a weak D match, TRBD1 (5 bases). V was pared by 0 bases and J by 5 bases, with 10 bases between. Germline lookup yields CDR1 KGHSH and CDR2 LQKENI. The CDR3 contains 14 residues.

The chain employs TRBV9 and TRBJ1-4; D remains ambiguous. Germline V gene sequence: CDR1 SGDLS, CDR2 YYNGEE. Between the trimmed V and J ends, which lost 2 bases and 5 bases, there was a span of 7 bases. The CDR3 spans 13 residues. The CDR3 DNA is TGTGCCAGCAGCGTCGGGATAAATGAAAAACTGTTTTTT. This encodes CASSVGINEKLFF. The whole variable domain, filled in from reference TRBV9 and TRBJ1-4, reads DSGVTQTPKHLITATGQRVTLRCSPRSGDLSVYWYQQSLDQGLQFLIQYYNGEERAKGNILERFSAQQFPDLHSELNLSSLELGDSALYFCASSVGINEKLFFGSGTQLSVL.

The chain links TRBV7-6 to TRBJ2-7, with 7 bases matching TRBD1. The germline gives CDR1 SGHVS, CDR2 FNYEAQ. The CDR3 spans 13 residues. The V segment lost 5 bases and the J segment 7 bases; nucleotides outside the gene matches: 8. The CDR3 spells CASSRQGVREQYF. In DNA, the CDR3 is TGTGCCAGCAGCCGGCAGGGGGTGCGAGAGCAGTACTTC.

The chain recombines TRBV28 with TRBJ1-6; D possibly corresponds to TRBD1 (6 bases). V was cut by 6 bases and J by 0 bases, with 15 bases left in between. The CDR3 is made up of 17 amino acids. Germline V gives CDR1 MDHEN, CDR2 SYDVKM. The DNA of the CDR3 is TGTGCCAGCAGCCCCCGGAGGGGGGGCTCCTATAATTCACCCCTCCACTTT. This codes for CASSPRRGGSYNSPLHF.

The rearrangement uses TRBV28 and TRBJ1-1, with 7 positions matching TRBD1. Germline V CDR1 and CDR2: MDHEN, SYDVKM. J gave up 11 bases and V 5 bases, and 11 bases lay outside the gene matches. The CDR3 is 13 amino acids. This CDR3 reads CASSLTGDGKAFF. DNA of the CDR3: TGTGCCAGCAGTCTCACAGGGGACGGGAAGGCTTTCTTT.